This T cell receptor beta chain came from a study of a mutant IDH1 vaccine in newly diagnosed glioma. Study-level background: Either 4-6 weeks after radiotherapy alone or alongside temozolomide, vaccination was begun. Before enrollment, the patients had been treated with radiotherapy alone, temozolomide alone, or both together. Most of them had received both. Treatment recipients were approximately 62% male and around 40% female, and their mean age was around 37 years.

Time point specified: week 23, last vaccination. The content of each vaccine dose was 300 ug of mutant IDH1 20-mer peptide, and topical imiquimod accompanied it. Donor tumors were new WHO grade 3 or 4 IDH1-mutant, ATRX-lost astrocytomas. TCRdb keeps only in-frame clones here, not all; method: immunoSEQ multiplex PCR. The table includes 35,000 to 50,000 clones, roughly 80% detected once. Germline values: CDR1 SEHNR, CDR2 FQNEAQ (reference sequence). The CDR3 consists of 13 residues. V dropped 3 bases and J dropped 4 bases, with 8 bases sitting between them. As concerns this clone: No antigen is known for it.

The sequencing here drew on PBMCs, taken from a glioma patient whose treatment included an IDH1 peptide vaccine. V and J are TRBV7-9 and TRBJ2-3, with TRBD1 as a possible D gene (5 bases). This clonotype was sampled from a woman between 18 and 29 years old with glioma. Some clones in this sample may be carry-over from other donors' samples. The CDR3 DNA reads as TGTGCCAGCAGCTTTGGGGCGGCAGATACGCAGTATTTT. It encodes CASSFGAADTQYF.